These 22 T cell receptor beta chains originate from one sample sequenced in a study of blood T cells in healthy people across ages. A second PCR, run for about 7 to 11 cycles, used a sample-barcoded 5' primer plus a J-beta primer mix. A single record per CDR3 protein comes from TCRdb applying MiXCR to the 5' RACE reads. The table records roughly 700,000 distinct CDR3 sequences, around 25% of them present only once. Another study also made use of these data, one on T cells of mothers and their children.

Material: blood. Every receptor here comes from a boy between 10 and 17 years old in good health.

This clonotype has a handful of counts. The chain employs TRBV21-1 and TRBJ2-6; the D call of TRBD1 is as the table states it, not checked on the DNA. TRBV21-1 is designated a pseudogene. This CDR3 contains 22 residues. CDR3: CASTPLQPGDAWRFSGANVLTF. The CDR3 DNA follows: TGTGCCAGCACCCCCCTCCAACCGGGGGATGCTTGGCGTTTCTCTGGGGCCAACGTCCTGACTTTC.

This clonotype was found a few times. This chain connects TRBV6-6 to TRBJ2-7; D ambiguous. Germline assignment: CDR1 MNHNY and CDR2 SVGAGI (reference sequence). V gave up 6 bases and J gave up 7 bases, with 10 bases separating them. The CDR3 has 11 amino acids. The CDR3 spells CASSQDQEQYF. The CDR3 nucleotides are TGTGCCAGCAGCCAGGACCAAGAGCAGTACTTC.

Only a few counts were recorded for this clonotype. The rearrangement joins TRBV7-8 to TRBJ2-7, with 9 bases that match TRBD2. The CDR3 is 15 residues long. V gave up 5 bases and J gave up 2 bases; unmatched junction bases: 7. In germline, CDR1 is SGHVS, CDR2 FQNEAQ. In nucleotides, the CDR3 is TGTGCCAGCAGCCTGCGACTAGCGGAACCCTACGAGCAGTACTTC. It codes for CASSLRLAEPYEQYF. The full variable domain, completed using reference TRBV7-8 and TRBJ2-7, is GAGVSQSPRYKVAKRGQDVALRCDPISGHVSLFWYQQALGQGPEFLTYFQNEAQLDKSGLPSDRFFAERPEGSVSTLKIQRTQQEDSAVYLCASSLRLAEPYEQYFGPGTRLTVT.

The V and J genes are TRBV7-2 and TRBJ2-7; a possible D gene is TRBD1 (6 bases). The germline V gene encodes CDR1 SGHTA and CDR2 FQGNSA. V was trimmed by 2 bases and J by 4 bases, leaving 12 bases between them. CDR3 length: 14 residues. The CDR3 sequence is CASSLTGQPYEQYF. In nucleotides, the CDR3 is TGTGCCAGCAGCTTAACAGGACAGCCTTACGAGCAGTACTTC.

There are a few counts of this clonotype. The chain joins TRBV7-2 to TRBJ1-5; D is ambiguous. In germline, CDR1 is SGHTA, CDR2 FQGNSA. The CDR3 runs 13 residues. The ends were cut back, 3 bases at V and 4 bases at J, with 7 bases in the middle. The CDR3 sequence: CASSFWPNQPQHF. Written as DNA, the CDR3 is TGTGCCAGCAGCTTTTGGCCAAATCAGCCCCAGCATTTT.

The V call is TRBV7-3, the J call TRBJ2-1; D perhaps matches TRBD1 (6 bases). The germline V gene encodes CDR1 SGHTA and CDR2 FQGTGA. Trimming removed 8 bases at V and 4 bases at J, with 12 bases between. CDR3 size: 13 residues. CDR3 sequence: CASGWDKYNEQFF. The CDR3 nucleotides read TGTGCCAGCGGGTGGGACAAATACAATGAGCAGTTCTTC.

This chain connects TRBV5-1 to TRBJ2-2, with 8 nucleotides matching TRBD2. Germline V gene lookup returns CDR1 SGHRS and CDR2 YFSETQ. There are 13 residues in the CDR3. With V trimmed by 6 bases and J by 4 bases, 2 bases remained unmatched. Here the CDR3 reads CASTSGSTGELFF. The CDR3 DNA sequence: TGCGCCAGCACCAGCGGGAGCACCGGGGAGCTGTTTTTT.

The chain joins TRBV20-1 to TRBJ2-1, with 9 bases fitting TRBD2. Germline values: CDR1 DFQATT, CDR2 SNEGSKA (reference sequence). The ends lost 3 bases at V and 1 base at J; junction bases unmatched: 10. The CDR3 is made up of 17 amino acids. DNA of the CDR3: TGCAGTGCTAGGAGTTCTAGCGGGATAATGTCCTACAATGAGCAGTTCTTC. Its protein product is CSARSSSGIMSYNEQFF.

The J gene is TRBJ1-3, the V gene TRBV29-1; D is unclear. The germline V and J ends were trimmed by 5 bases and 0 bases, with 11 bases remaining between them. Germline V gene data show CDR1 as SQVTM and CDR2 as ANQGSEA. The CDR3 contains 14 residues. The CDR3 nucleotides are TGCAGCGTTTGGTTAGGCTCCTCTGGAAACACCATATATTTT. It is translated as CSVWLGSSGNTIYF.

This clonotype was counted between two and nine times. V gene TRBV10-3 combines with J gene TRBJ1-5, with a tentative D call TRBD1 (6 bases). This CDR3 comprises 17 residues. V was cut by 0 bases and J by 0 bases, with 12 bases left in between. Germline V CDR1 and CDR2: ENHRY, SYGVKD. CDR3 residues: CAISESNRTDSNQPQHF. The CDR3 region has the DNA TGTGCCATCAGTGAGTCGAACAGGACAGATAGCAATCAGCCCCAGCATTTT.

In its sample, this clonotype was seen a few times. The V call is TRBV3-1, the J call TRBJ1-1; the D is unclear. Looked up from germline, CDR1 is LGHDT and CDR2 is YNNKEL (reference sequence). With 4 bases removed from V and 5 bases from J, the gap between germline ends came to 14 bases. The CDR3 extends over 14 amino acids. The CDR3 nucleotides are TGTGCCAGCAGCCTCAACCTGAGAGGAACTGAAGCTTTCTTT. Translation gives CASSLNLRGTEAFF.

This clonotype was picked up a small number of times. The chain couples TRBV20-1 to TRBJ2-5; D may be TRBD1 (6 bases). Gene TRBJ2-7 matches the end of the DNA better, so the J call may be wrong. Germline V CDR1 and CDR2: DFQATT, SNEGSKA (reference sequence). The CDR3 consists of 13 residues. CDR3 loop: CSARFGGPYEQYF. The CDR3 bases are TGCAGTGCTAGATTTGGGGGCCCCTACGAGCAGTACTTC.

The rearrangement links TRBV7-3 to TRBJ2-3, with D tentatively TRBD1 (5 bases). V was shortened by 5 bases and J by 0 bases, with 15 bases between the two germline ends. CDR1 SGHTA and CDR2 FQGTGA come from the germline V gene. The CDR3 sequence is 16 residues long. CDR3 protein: CASSIPQGRSTDTQYF. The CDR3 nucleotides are TGTGCCAGCAGCATTCCCCAGGGAAGGAGCACAGATACGCAGTATTTT.

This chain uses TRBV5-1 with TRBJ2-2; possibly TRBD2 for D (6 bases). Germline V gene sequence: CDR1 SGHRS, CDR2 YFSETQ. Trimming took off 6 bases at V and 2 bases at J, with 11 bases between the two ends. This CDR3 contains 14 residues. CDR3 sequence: CASTSGLNTGELFF. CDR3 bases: TGCGCCAGCACAAGCGGACTAAACACCGGGGAGCTGTTTTTT. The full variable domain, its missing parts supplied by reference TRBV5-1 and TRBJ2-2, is KAGVTQTPRYLIKTRGQQVTLSCSPISGHRSVSWYQQTPGQGLQFLFEYFSETQRNKGNFPGRFSGRQFSNSRSEMNVSTLELGDSALYLCASTSGLNTGELFFGEGSRLTVL.

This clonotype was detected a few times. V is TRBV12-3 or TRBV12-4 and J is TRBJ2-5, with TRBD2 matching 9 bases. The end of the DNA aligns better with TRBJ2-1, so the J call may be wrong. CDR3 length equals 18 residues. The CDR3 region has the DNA TGTGCCAGCAGTTTGACGGAGGCGCTAGCGGGGACCGAACATGAGCAGTTCTTC. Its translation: CASSLTEALAGTEHEQFF.

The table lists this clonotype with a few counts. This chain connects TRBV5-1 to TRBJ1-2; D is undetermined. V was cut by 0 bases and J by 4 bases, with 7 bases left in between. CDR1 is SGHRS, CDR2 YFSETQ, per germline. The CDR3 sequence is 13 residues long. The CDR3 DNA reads TGCGCCAGCAGCTTGGATCAGCTCTATGGCTACACCTTC. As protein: CASSLDQLYGYTF.

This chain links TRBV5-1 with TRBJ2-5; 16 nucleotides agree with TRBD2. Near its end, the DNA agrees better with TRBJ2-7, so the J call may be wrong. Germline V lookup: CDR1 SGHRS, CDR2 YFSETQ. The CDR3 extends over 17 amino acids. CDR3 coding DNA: TGCGCCAGCAGCCCGGGACTAGCGGGGGGGTGGACCTACGAGCAGTACTTC. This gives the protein CASSPGLAGGWTYEQYF.

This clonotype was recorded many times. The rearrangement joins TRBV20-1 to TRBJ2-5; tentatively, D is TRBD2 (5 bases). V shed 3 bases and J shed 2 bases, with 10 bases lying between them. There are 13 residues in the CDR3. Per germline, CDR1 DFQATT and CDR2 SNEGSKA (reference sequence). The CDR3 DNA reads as TGCAGTGCTAGGACGCGGGCGCAAGAGACCCAGTACTTC. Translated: CSARTRAQETQYF.

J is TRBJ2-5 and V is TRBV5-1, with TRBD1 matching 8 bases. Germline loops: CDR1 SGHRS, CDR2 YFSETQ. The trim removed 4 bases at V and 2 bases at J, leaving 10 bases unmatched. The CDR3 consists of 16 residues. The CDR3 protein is CASSKASRGQQETQYF. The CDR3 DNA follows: TGCGCCAGCAGCAAGGCATCCAGGGGGCAGCAAGAGACCCAGTACTTC.

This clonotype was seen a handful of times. CDR3 nucleotides: TGCAGCGCTGACAGACCGCCCGGGAATGAGCAGTTCTTC. Translated: CSADRPPGNEQFF. The J gene is TRBJ2-1, the V gene TRBV29-1; perhaps TRBD1 as D (5 bases). This CDR3 spans 13 amino acids. Germline loops: CDR1 SQVTM, CDR2 ANQGSEA. V was cut by 7 bases and J by 7 bases, with 17 bases left in between.

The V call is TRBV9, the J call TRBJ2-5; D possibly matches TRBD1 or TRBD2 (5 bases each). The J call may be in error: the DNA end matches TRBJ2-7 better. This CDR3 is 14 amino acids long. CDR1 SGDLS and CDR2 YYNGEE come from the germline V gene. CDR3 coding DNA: TGTGCCAGCAGCGGAATTGGGGGTTCCTACGAGCAGTACTTC. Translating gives CASSGIGGSYEQYF.

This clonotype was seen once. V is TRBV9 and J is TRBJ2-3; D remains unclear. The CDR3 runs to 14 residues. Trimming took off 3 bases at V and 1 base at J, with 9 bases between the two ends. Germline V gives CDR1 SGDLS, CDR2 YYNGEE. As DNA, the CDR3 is TGTGCCAGCAGCGCCCCTGGGGGCACAGATACGCAGTATTTT. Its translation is CASSAPGGTDTQYF.